The 21 T cell receptor beta chains below all came from one sample that was sequenced in a study of metastatic and nonmetastatic thyroid tumors. Among the patients, none had received any treatment before thyroid surgery. Using MiXCR, TCRdb reanalyzed the PCR reads. The repertoire holds tens of thousands of clones, with about 19% as singletons. Sequenced sample: tumor tissue. The origin of the receptors is a female donor with papillary thyroid cancer or a benign thyroid nodule (not recorded which). Some clones in this sample may be carry-over from other donors' samples.

This clone came up a few times. CDR3 region: CASTGGGTEAFF. Written as DNA, the CDR3 is TGTGCCAGCACCGGAGGGGGCACTGAAGCTTTCTTT. The V call is TRBV6-1, the J call TRBJ1-1; D is perhaps TRBD1 (6 bases). The germline V and J ends were trimmed by 7 bases and 4 bases, with 10 bases remaining between them. Germline CDR1 MNHNS, CDR2 SASEGT. The CDR3 length is 12 residues.

This clone turned up a few times. The chain links TRBV3-1 to TRBJ2-3, with 8 positions matching TRBD2. CDR1 is LGHDT and CDR2 is YNNKEL in the germline V gene (reference sequence). V lost 2 bases and J lost 6; bases outside the gene matches: 7. The CDR3 has 15 amino acids. CDR3 DNA: TGTGCCAGCAGCCAATCGGGGGGGGGCTCCGATACGCAGTATTTT. Protein: CASSQSGGGSDTQYF.

This clone was counted ten times or more. The CDR3 loop is CASSQERRLGGEKLFF. The DNA for the CDR3 is TGCGCCAGCAGCCAAGAGAGGAGGCTTGGTGGTGAAAAACTGTTTTTT. This chain joins TRBV4-1 and TRBJ1-4; D is undetermined. V was trimmed by 0 bases and J by 7 bases, leaving 15 bases between them. Germline V gives CDR1 MGHRA, CDR2 YSYEKL. This CDR3 comprises 16 residues.

This clone showed up many times. The V and J genes are TRBV11-2 and TRBJ1-2, with 7 bases matching TRBD1. Trimming removed 2 bases from V and 5 bases from J; junction bases left unmatched: 8. This CDR3 is 15 amino acids long. Germline values: CDR1 SGHAT, CDR2 FQNNGV. The CDR3 DNA reads as TGTGCCAGCAGCTTACAGCGCACAGGGGAATATGGCTACACCTTC. Translation: CASSLQRTGEYGYTF.

This clone showed up just a few times. V is TRBV11-3 and J is TRBJ2-2; no clear D. The CDR3 is 16 amino acids. The V and J ends lost 3 bases and 0 bases respectively, with 11 bases between them. CDR1 and CDR2 (germline): SGHNT, YENEEA. This chain's CDR3 is CASSFGGHANTGELFF. CDR3 nucleotide sequence: TGTGCCAGCAGCTTCGGCGGTCACGCGAACACCGGGGAGCTGTTTTTT.

In this sample, this clone turned up many times. The chain carries TRBV4-2 and TRBJ2-7, with D hard to call. V was pared by 0 bases and J by 6 bases, with 6 bases between. From germline, CDR1 is LGHNA and CDR2 YNFKEQ. This CDR3 contains 12 residues. DNA of the CDR3: TGTGCCAGCAGCCAAGATGACGGCGAGCAGTACTTC. It encodes CASSQDDGEQYF.

The count of this clone is one. V gene TRBV5-1 combines with J gene TRBJ2-6; D not resolved. Germline CDR1 SGHRS, CDR2 YFSETQ. This CDR3 comprises 15 residues. Trimming cost V 2 bases and J 0 bases, with 6 bases left between them. CDR3 region: CASSFLRSGANVLTF. CDR3 DNA: TGCGCCAGCAGCTTTCTACGCTCTGGGGCCAACGTCCTGACTTTC.

The chain combines TRBV20-1 with TRBJ1-4; 9 bases map to TRBD1. The CDR3 is 13 residues long. The J segment lost 4 bases and the V segment lost 6 bases, leaving 3 bases of the junction unmatched. Germline CDR1 DFQATT, CDR2 SNEGSKA (reference sequence). Here the CDR3 DNA reads TGCAGTGCGGTGGGACAGGGTAATGAAAAACTGTTTTTT. Translated: CSAVGQGNEKLFF.

This clone was observed many times. This CDR3 reads CASSPTQGLQKLFF. CDR3 DNA sequence: TGTGCCAGCAGCCCGACACAGGGTCTTCAAAAACTGTTTTTT. The V gene is TRBV3-1, the J gene TRBJ1-4; a possible D gene is TRBD1 (6 bases). Germline V gene sequence: CDR1 LGHDT, CDR2 YNNKEL (reference sequence). The CDR3 is made up of 14 amino acids. V lost 4 bases to trimming and J lost 9 bases, with 15 bases between them.

This clone was detected only a few times. J is TRBJ1-2 and V is TRBV6-1; 10 bases map to TRBD1. Germline CDR1 MNHNS, CDR2 SASEGT. The V segment lost 4 bases and the J segment 6 bases; nucleotides outside the gene matches: 14. The CDR3 covers 17 residues. CDR3 sequence: CASSGMGQGKAVDGYTF. CDR3 nucleotides: TGTGCCAGCAGTGGAATGGGACAGGGGAAAGCAGTTGATGGCTACACCTTC.

This clone was picked up many times. Germline and junction disagree at one end, which may indicate a read error. This same CDR3 is encoded by further DNA sequences in the sample. The chain joins TRBV2 to TRBJ1-3, with TRBD1 as a possible D gene (5 bases). CDR3 length: 15 residues. Per germline, CDR1 SNHLY and CDR2 FYNNEI. The CDR3 sequence: CASSFDSTSGNTIYF. DNA of the CDR3: TGTGCCAGCAGCTTCGACAGTACCTCTGGGAACACCATATATTTT.

The V call is TRBV9, the J call TRBJ2-7; a weak D match, TRBD1 (6 bases). Germline V gives CDR1 SGDLS, CDR2 YYNGEE. The V end lost 5 bases, the J end lost 4 bases, and 13 bases lay between the germline ends. The CDR3 has 13 residues. CDR3 region: CASSVQGAYEQYF. CDR3 DNA sequence: TGTGCCAGCAGTGTACAGGGTGCGTACGAGCAGTACTTC.

Concerning this clone: A much larger clone lies one base from this, so it may be a read error. Other nucleotide sequences from this sample produce the same CDR3. The chain carries TRBV4-3 and TRBJ2-7; 8 bases fit TRBD2. Germline V gene sequence: CDR1 LGHNA, CDR2 YSLEER. The length of the CDR3 is 17 residues. The V and J ends lost 3 bases and 2 bases, in that order; junction bases with no gene match: 12. The CDR3 sequence is CASSHDVTSGDTYEQYF. The CDR3 nucleotides are TGCGCCAGCAGCCATGACGTAACTAGCGGTGATACCTACGAGCAGTACTTC.

This clone was found many times. This specimen includes other DNA sequences encoding the same CDR3. J is TRBJ2-3 and V is TRBV5-1; 7 nucleotides line up with TRBD1. The CDR3 sequence is 15 residues long. The trim removed 0 bases at V and 2 bases at J, leaving 3 bases unmatched. The V gene's germline CDR1 is SGHRS and CDR2 YFSETQ. In DNA, the CDR3 is TGCGCCAGCAGCTTGGAGGGACAGTACACAGATACGCAGTATTTT. Protein product: CASSLEGQYTDTQYF.

The chain joins TRBV7-3 to TRBJ2-5, with a weak D call TRBD1 (6 bases). Trimming stripped 4 bases from V and 4 bases from J, with 13 bases between. Germline V CDR1 and CDR2: SGHTA, FQGTGA. The CDR3 runs 14 residues. CDR3 coding DNA: TGTGCCAGCAGCTCTACGGGCAGGGGAGAGACCCAGTACTTC. The encoded protein is CASSSTGRGETQYF.

This clone was counted at least ten times. The chain has TRBV7-8 and TRBJ2-3; TRBD2 matches at 7 bases. From germline, CDR1 is SGHVS and CDR2 FQNEAQ. The CDR3 sequence is 15 residues long. The V segment lost 3 bases and the J segment 3 bases; nucleotides outside the gene matches: 6. The CDR3 sequence is CASSFLLANTDTQYF. The CDR3 nucleotides read TGTGCCAGCAGCTTTTTACTAGCGAATACAGATACGCAGTATTTT.

Many counts were recorded for this clone. V usage is TRBV15 and J usage is TRBJ1-2; D call uncertain. The germline V gene has CDR1 LNHNV and CDR2 YYDKDF (reference sequence). Between the trimmed V and J ends, which lost 0 bases and 7 bases, there was a span of 12 bases. CDR3 length equals 14 residues. CDR3 DNA: TGTGCCACCAGCAGAGATATCGGGGTTGGTGGCTACACCTTC. Translation gives CATSRDIGVGGYTF.

This clone has just a few counts. This sequence joins TRBV6-2 or TRBV6-3 and TRBJ2-1; a weak D match, TRBD2 (5 bases). CDR1 and CDR2 (germline): MNHEY, SVGEGT. The CDR3 has 16 residues. V was shortened by 4 bases and J by 8 bases, with 21 bases between the two germline ends. CDR3 in amino acids: CASSSDRGNSRDEQFF. The CDR3 DNA is TGTGCCAGCAGTTCAGATCGGGGTAATAGTAGGGATGAGCAGTTCTTC.

This clone was observed at least ten times. The chain employs TRBV6-1 and TRBJ2-2; 12 positions match TRBD2. This CDR3 region has 16 residues. Germline values: CDR1 MNHNS, CDR2 SASEGT. V was pared by 11 bases and J by 7 bases, with 14 bases of the junction left unmatched. The CDR3 here is CAGKTSGGERGGELFF. The CDR3 coding sequence is TGTGCCGGAAAGACTAGCGGGGGAGAGAGAGGCGGGGAGCTGTTTTTT.

This clone has more than one count but fewer than ten. This may be a read error, as it is one base from a much larger clone. The V gene is TRBV20-1, the J gene TRBJ2-5; D is uncertain. Looked up from germline, CDR1 is DFQATT and CDR2 is SNEGSKA (reference sequence). The CDR3 is 11 residues long. Trimming pared 3 bases from V and 8 bases from J, leaving 10 bases between. The CDR3 DNA follows: TGCAGTGCTAGTTCGAGAGATACCCAGTACTTC. This gives the protein CSASSRDTQYF.

The V and J genes are TRBV4-1 and TRBJ2-4; D remains ambiguous. The germline V gene has CDR1 MGHRA and CDR2 YSYEKL. The CDR3 loop spans 15 amino acids. V lost 0 bases, J lost 5 bases, and 11 bases lay in between. For the CDR3, the DNA is TGCGCCAGCAGCCAAGAAGGCGGCCTCCAAAACATTCAGTACTTC. It yields the protein CASSQEGGLQNIQYF.